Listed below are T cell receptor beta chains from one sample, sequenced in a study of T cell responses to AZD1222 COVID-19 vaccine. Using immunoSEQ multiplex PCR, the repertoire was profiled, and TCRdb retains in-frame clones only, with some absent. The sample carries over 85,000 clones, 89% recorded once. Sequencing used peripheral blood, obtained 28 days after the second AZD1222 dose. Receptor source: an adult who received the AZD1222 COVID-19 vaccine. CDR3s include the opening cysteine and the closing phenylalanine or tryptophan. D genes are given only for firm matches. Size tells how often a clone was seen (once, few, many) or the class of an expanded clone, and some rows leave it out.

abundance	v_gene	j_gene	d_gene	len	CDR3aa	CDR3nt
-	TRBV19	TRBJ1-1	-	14	CASSIPSMNTEAFF	TGTGCCAGTAGTATTCCGTCCATGAACACTGAAGCTTTCTTT
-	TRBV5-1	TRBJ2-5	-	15	CASSLSTLLQETQYF	TGCGCCAGCAGCCTCTCAACACTTCTCCAGGAGACCCAGTACTTC
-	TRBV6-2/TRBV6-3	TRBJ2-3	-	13	CASSRLNTDTQYF	TGTGCCAGCAGTAGGTTGAACACAGATACGCAGTATTTT
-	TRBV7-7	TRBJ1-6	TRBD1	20	CASSLAIRDRGFSYNSPLHF	TGTGCTAGCAGCTTAGCCATAAGGGACAGGGGATTCTCCTATAATTCACCCCTCCACTTT
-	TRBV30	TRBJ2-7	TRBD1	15	CAWSVWGQGRREQYF	TGTGCCTGGAGTGTATGGGGACAGGGTCGCCGCGAGCAGTACTTC
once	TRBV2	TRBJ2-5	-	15	CASSWSIGAGETQYF	TGTGCCAGCAGTTGGAGTATAGGAGCAGGGGAGACCCAGTACTTC
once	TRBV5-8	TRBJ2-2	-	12	CATPRRTGELFF	TGTGCCACCCCTCGCAGGACCGGGGAGCTGTTTTTT
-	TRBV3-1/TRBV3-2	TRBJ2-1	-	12	CASSRGGSEQFF	TGTGCCAGCAGCCGAGGAGGGAGTGAGCAGTTCTTC
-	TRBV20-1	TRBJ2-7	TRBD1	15	CSASSGQRVSYEQYF	TGCAGTGCTAGTTCGGGACAGCGAGTCTCCTACGAGCAGTACTTC
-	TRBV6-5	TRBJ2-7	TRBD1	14	CASRTDRDDYEQYF	TGTGCCAGCAGGACGGACAGGGATGACTACGAGCAGTACTTC
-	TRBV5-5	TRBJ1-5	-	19	CASSLNLVGGGGSNQPQHF	TGTGCCAGCAGCTTGAATCTAGTCGGCGGTGGGGGTAGCAATCAGCCCCAGCATTTT
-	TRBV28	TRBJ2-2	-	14	CASSLTGSTGELFF	TGTGCCAGCAGTTTAACAGGGTCCACCGGGGAGCTGTTTTTT
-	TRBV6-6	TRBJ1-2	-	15	CASSYGSGGDYGYTF	TGTGCCAGCAGTTACGGAAGTGGAGGAGACTATGGCTACACCTTC
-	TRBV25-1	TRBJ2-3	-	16	CASSDRGLTSTDTQYF	TGTGCCAGCAGTGACAGGGGTCTTACTAGCACAGATACGCAGTATTTT
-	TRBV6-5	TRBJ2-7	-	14	CASSYHTSAYEQYF	TGTGCCAGCAGTTACCACACATCCGCCTACGAGCAGTACTTC
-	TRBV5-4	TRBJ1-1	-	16	CASSLGSSRGNTEAFF	TGTGCCAGCAGCTTGGGAAGTTCAAGAGGCAACACTGAAGCTTTCTTT
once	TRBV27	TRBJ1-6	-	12	CASSLYNSPLHF	TGTGCCAGCAGTTTATATAATTCACCCCTCCACTTT
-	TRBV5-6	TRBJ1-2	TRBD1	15	CASSLANQGAGGYTF	TGTGCCAGCAGCTTGGCCAACCAGGGGGCAGGGGGCTACACCTTC
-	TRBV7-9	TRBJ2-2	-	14	CASSSRQNTGELFF	TGTGCCAGCAGCTCAAGACAAAACACCGGGGAGCTGTTTTTT
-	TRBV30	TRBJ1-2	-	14	CAWSVRTKSFGYTF	TGTGCCTGGAGTGTACGGACCAAGAGCTTTGGCTACACCTTC
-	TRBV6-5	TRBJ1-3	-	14	CAVGGGSSGNTIYF	TGTGCCGTAGGGGGAGGGTCTTCTGGAAACACCATATATTTT
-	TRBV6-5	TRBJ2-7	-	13	CASSPGGGNEQYF	TGTGCCAGCAGTCCCGGAGGGGGGAACGAGCAGTACTTC
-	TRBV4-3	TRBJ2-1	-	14	CASSQDSGYGEQFF	TGCGCCAGCAGCCAAGACTCGGGGTATGGTGAGCAGTTCTTC
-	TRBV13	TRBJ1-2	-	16	CASSLAISRGGYGYTF	TGTGCCAGCAGCTTAGCCATCTCAAGGGGCGGCTATGGCTACACCTTC
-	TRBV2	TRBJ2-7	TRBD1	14	CASSEQGARYEQYF	TGTGCCAGCAGTGAACAGGGGGCAAGGTACGAGCAGTACTTC
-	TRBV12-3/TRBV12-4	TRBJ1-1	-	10	CASLGGEAFF	TGTGCCAGCTTAGGCGGTGAAGCTTTCTTT
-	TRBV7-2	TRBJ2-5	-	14	CASSSTAIQETQYF	TGTGCCAGCAGCTCGACCGCAATCCAAGAGACCCAGTACTTC
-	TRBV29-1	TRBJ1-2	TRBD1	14	CSVDGGQGIRGYTF	TGCAGCGTTGACGGGGGACAGGGGATTCGTGGCTACACCTTC
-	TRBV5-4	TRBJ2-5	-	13	CASTTSFGETQYF	TGTGCCAGCACTACTAGTTTTGGGGAGACCCAGTACTTC
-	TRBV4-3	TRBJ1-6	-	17	CASSQVMAGRDNSPLHF	TGCGCCAGCAGCCAAGTCATGGCAGGGCGGGATAATTCACCCCTCCACTTT
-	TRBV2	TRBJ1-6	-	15	CASSDPTRNYSPLHF	TGTGCCAGCAGCGACCCGACGAGAAACTATTCACCCCTCCACTTT
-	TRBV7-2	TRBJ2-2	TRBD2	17	CASSLSPGTTNTGELFF	TGTGCCAGCAGCTTATCTCCCGGGACTACAAACACCGGGGAGCTGTTTTTT
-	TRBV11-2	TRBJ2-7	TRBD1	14	CASSIRRDRTEQYF	TGTGCCAGCAGCATCCGCCGGGACAGGACGGAGCAGTACTTC
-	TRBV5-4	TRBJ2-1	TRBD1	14	CASSLGQGGNEQFF	TGTGCCAGCAGCCTCGGACAGGGTGGGAATGAGCAGTTCTTC
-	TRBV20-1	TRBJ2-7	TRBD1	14	CSASRRDRVYEQYF	TGCAGTGCTAGTCGCCGGGACAGGGTCTACGAGCAGTACTTC
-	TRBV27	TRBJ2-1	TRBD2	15	CASSLNSGGYNEQFF	TGTGCCAGCAGTTTAAATAGCGGGGGGTACAATGAGCAGTTCTTC
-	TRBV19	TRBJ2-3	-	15	CASSMSGGLRDTQYF	TGTGCCAGTAGTATGTCTGGGGGGCTCAGGGATACGCAGTATTTT
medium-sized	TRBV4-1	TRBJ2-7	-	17	CASSQEGWLGGQYEQYF	TGCGCCAGCAGCCAAGAAGGCTGGCTGGGGGGCCAATACGAGCAGTACTTC
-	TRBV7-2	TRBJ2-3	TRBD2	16	CASSLDSGGASDTQYF	TGTGCCAGCAGCTTAGACAGCGGGGGGGCTTCAGATACGCAGTATTTT
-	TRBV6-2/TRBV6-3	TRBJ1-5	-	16	CASSYGEGGGNQPQHF	TGTGCCAGCAGTTACGGGGAAGGGGGTGGCAATCAGCCCCAGCATTTT
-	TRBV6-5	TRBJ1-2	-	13	CASSYQGYYGYTF	TGTGCCAGCAGTTATCAGGGGTACTATGGCTACACCTTC
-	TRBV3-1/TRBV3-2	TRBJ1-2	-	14	CASSVLGGHAGYTF	TGTGCCAGCAGCGTATTAGGGGGACACGCCGGCTACACCTTC
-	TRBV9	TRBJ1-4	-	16	CASSVGGSFANEKLFF	TGTGCCAGCAGCGTAGGTGGCAGTTTCGCTAATGAAAAACTGTTTTTT
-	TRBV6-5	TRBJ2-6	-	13	CATRPAGANVLTF	TGTGCCACCCGTCCGGCTGGGGCCAACGTCCTGACTTTC
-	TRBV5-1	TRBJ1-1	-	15	CASSLVGIGGTEAFF	TGCGCCAGCAGCTTGGTGGGGATCGGGGGCACTGAAGCTTTCTTT
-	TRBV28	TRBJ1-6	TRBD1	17	CASSIRTGPTHNSPLHF	TGTGCCAGCAGTATCAGGACAGGACCCACCCACAATTCACCCCTCCACTTT
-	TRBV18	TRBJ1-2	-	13	CASSPAGGRGYTF	TGTGCCAGCTCACCAGCCGGGGGCCGTGGCTACACCTTC